This entry concerns a single T cell receptor beta chain. The antigen is unknown. Alongside a J-beta primer mix, a sample-barcoded 5' primer served in a second PCR lasting roughly 7 to 12 cycles. From the 5' RACE reads, TCRdb called clonotypes with MiXCR, one entry per CDR3 protein. The table lists roughly 1,000,000 distinct CDR3 sequences, approximately 25% of them singletons, with about 0.72% in the top ten. The data derive from a study of blood T cells in healthy people across ages. Germline CDR1 and CDR2: SQVTM and ANQGSEA. V trimming: 5 bases; J trimming: 11 bases; junction bases outside the gene matches: 2. This CDR3 is 9 amino acids long. Findings of the study overall: Higher diversity, along with more naive CD4+ cells, distinguished long-lived donors from aged donors.

The same data also went into a second study, on T cells of mothers and their children. As reported in that work: The data showed no persistent microchimeric T cell clones.

The V and J genes are TRBV29-1 and TRBJ1-1, with 7 bases aligning to TRBD1. Input material: blood. This receptor was identified in a girl aged 2 to 9 in good health. The CDR3 here is CSVQGDAFF. CDR3 DNA sequence: TGCAGCGTTCAGGGGGATGCTTTCTTT.